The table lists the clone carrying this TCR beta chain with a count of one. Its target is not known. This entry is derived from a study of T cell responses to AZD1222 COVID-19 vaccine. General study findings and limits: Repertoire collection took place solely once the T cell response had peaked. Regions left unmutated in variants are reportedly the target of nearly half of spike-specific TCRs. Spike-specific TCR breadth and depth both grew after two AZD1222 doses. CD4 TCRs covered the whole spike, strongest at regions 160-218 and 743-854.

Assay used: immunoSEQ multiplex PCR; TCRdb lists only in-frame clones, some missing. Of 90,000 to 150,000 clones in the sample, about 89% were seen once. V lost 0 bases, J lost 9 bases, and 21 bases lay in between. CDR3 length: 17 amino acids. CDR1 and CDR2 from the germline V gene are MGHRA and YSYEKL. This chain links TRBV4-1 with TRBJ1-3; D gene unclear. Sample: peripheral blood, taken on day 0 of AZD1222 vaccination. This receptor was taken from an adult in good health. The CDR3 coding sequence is TGCGCCAGCAGCCAAGACCCGAGTAGGGCGCTGGGTAGCACCATATATTTT. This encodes CASSQDPSRALGSTIYF.